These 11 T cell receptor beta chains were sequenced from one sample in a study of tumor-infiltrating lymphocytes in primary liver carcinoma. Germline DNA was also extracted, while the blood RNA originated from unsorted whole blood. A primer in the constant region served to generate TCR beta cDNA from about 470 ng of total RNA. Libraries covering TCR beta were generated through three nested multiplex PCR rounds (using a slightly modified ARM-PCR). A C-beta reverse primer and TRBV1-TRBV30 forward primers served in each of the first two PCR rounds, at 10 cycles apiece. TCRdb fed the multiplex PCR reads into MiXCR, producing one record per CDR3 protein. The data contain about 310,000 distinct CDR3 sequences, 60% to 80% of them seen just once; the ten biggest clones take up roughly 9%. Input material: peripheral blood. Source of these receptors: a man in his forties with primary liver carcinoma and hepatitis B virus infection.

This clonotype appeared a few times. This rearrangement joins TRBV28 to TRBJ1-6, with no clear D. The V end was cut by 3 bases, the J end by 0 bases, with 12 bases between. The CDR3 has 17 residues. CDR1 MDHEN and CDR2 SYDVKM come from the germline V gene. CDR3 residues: CASSFDTASSYNSPLHF. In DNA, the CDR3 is TGTGCCAGCAGTTTCGATACAGCGAGCTCCTATAATTCACCCCTCCACTTT. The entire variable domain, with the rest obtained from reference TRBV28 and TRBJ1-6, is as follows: DVKVTQSSRYLVKRTGEKVFLECVQDMDHENMFWYRQDPGLGLRLIYFSYDVKMKEKGDIPEGYSVSREKKERFSLILESASTNQTSMYLCASSFDTASSYNSPLHFGNGTRLTVT.

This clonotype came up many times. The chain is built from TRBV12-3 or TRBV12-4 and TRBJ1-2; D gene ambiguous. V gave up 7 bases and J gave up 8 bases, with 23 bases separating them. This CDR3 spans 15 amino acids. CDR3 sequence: CASNLRSGPGRGYTF. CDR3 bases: TGTGCCAGCAACTTAAGGTCCGGGCCGGGCCGGGGCTACACCTTC.

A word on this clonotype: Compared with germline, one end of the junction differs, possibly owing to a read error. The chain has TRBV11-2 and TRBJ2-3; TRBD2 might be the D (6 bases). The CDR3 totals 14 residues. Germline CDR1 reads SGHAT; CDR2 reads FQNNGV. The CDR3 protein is CTSSLAAYGDTQYF. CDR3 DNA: TGTACCAGCAGCTTAGCGGCCTACGGAGATACGCAGTATTTT.

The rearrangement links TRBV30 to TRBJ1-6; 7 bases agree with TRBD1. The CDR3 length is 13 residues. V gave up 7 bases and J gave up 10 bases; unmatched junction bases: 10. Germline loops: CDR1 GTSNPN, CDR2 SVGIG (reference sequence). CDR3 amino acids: CASYRGPDSPLHF. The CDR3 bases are TGTGCCTCTTACAGGGGTCCGGACTCACCCCTCCACTTT.

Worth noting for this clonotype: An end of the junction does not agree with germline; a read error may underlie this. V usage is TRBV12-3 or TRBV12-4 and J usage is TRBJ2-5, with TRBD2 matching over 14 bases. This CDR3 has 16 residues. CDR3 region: CAGSLAGTSGGGTQYF. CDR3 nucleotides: TGTGCCGGCAGTTTAGCCGGGACTAGCGGGGGTGGGACCCAGTACTTC.

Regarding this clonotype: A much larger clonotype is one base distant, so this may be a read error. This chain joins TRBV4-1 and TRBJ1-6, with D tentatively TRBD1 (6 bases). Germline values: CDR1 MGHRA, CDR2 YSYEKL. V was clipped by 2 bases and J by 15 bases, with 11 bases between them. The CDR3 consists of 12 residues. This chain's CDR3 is CASSQYREILHF. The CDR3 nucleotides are TGCGCCAGCAGCCAATACAGGGAGATCCTCCACTTT.

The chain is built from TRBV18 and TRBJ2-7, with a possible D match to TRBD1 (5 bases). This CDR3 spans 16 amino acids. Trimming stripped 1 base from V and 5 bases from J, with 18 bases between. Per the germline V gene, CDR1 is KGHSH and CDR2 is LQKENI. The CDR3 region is CASSPQRGYDRHEQYF. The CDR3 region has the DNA TGTGCCAGCTCACCACAAAGGGGCTATGACCGCCACGAGCAGTACTTC.

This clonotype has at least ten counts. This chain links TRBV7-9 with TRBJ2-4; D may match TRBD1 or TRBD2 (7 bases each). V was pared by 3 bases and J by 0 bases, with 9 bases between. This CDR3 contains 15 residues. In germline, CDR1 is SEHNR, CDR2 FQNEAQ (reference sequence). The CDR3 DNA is TGTGCCAGCAGCTTCAGGGGGGGAGCCAAAAACATTCAGTACTTC. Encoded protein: CASSFRGGAKNIQYF.

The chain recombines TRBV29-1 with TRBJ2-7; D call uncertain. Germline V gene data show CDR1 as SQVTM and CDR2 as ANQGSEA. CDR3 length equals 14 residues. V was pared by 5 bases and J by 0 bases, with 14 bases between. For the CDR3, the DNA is TGCAGCGTTTCAAGGCTGGACGGCTCCTACGAGCAGTACTTC. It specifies CSVSRLDGSYEQYF.

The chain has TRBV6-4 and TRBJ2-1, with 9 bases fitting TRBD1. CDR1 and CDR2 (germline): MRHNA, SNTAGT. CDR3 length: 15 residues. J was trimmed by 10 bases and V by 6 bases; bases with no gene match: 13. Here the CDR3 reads CASSATGGGLSEQFF. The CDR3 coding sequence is TGTGCCAGCAGCGCGACAGGGGGTGGGTTAAGCGAGCAGTTCTTC.

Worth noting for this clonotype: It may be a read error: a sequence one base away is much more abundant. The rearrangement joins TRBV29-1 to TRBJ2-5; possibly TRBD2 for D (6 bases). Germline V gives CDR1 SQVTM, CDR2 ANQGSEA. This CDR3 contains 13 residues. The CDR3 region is CSAGAWREEIQYF. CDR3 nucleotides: TGCAGCGCTGGGGCTTGGCGGGAAGAGATCCAGTACTTC.